This T cell receptor (beta chain) was sequenced during a study of blood T cell repertoires in COVID-19. Assay used: immunoSEQ multiplex PCR; TCRdb lists only in-frame clones, some missing. The sample contains about 170,000 clones, around 81% of which appear only once. J gave up 7 bases and V 4 bases, and 8 bases lay outside the gene matches. The CDR3 is 15 residues long. Germline lookup yields CDR1 SGHRS and CDR2 YFSETQ. The chain combines TRBV5-1 with TRBJ2-1, with 10 bases fitting TRBD2. The sequence came from a man in his 70s with active or convalescent COVID-19. Specimen: peripheral blood. CDR3 DNA sequence: TGCGCCAGCAGCACCACGGGACTAGCGATTAATGAGCAGTTCTTC. Its translation is CASSTTGLAINEQFF.